The sequence of this TCR beta chain was determined in a study of cytomegalovirus exposure and HLA in healthy donors. This PCR relied on a set of 60 Vbeta primers and 13 Jbeta primers. Libraries were prepared by immunoSEQ multiplex PCR; TCRdb keeps only in-frame clonotypes and omits some of them. The profile shows 150,000 or so clones, over 60% of them singletons. The CDR3 contains 16 residues. This clone has a single count. This chain uses TRBV21-1 with TRBJ2-1; the table names TRBD2, a call not compared with the DNA. TRBV21-1 is a pseudogene locus. The source is a male donor in good health and CMV-seropositive. Sequencing was done on a sample of PBMCs. CDR3 nucleotide sequence: TGTGCCAGCAGCGCCCGAACCCGGGACTACTACAATGAGCAGTTCTTC. This sequence encodes CASSARTRDYYNEQFF.